Sequencing of this TCR beta chain was carried out in a study of cytomegalovirus exposure and HLA in healthy donors. Note on this clone: The antigen remains undetermined.

The CDR3 sequence is 13 residues long. V lost 4 bases and J lost 5, with 11 bases in between. The V gene's germline CDR1 is SEHNR and CDR2 FQNEAQ (reference sequence). Study results and caveats: Certain indistinguishable V segments, among them TRBV6-2 and TRBV6-3, were excluded. In a later analysis, a missense DCLRE1C variant was linked to TCR beta V- and J-gene trimming. Several top significant clusters appeared, in a later analysis, to be linked to common viral pathogens.

60 Vbeta and 13 Jbeta primers were used in PCR. Repertoires were generated with immunoSEQ multiplex PCR, while TCRdb's copy carries only in-frame clones and drops some. The sample lists 40,000 to 55,000 clones; about 81% were seen once. This sequence was found in a boy between 10 and 17 years old in good health and CMV-seropositive. The sequenced sample was PBMCs. The chain employs TRBV7-9 and TRBJ1-1; D might be TRBD1 (6 bases). Here the CDR3 reads CASSSGVGTEAFF. CDR3 bases: TGTGCCAGCAGCTCAGGGGTAGGGACTGAAGCTTTCTTT.